The T cell receptor beta chain described here comes from a study of blood T cell repertoires in COVID-19. Only in-frame clones appear in the TCRdb table, and some are missing; sequencing was by immunoSEQ multiplex PCR. The repertoire holds 400,000 or so clones, with less than 95% as singletons. Cohort assignment relied on participant-reported clinical history. The CDR3 covers 16 residues. Germline-derived CDR1 and CDR2 are SGHNT and YYREEE (reference sequence). Deletions cut 4 bases from V and 10 bases from J, with 24 bases between. The V gene is TRBV5-4, the J gene TRBJ2-1, with D perhaps matching TRBD2 (7 bases). This clonotype originated in a man between 18 and 29 years old who had recovered from COVID-19. Sequenced material: PBMCs or T cells enriched from blood (not recorded which). CDR3 nucleotides: TGTGCCAGCAGCCCGTCGGGTGGGGAGGGGGTGGAGGAGCAGTTCTTC. It specifies CASSPSGGEGVEEQFF.